This T cell receptor beta chain is drawn from a study of blood T cell repertoires in COVID-19. In the study overall: COVID-19 samples collected from the United States, Italy and Spain covered acute and convalescent phases. T cells, B-cell-depleted T cells, or PBMCs provided the cDNA or gDNA that served as material.

Methods used by the authors: Quantification of nucleated cells was approximated via reference gene primer amplification. TCRdb's table, derived via immunoSEQ multiplex PCR, lists solely in-frame clones and lacks some. The V and J calls and the clone size are those of that table, but D and trimming were determined from the DNA. The sample lists 45,000 to 55,000 clones; roughly 85% were seen once. The receptor was derived from a human donor in a cohort sampled during active COVID-19. The source material was peripheral blood.

The CDR3 DNA is TGCGCCAGCAGCTTTGGGACAGAGTCCGCCTATGGCTACACCTTC. Protein product: CASSFGTESAYGYTF. This sequence joins TRBV5-1 and TRBJ1-2; 7 bases align to TRBD1. Germline CDR1 and CDR2: SGHRS and YFSETQ. This CDR3 has 15 amino acids. V lost 2 bases to trimming and J lost 4 bases; unmatched junction nucleotides: 8.